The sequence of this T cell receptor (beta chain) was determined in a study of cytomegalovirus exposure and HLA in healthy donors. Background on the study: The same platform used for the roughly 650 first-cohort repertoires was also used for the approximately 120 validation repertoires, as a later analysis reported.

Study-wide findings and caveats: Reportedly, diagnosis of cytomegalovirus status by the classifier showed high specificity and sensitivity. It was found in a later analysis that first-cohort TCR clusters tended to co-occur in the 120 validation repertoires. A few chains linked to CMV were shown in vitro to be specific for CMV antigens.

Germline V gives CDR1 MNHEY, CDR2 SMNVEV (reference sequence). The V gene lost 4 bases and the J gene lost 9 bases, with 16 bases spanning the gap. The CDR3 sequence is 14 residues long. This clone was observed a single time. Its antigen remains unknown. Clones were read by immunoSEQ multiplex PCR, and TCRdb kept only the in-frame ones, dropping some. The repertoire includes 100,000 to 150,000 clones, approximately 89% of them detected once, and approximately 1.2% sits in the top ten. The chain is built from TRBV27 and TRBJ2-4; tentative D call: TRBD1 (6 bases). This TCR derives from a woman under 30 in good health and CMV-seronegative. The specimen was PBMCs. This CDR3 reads CASSSWTAQRIQYF. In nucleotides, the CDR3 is TGTGCCAGCAGTTCGTGGACAGCCCAACGCATTCAGTACTTC.